The rows below give T cell receptor beta chains drawn from one sample of a study of CD8+ T cells in alopecia areata. The table came from immunoSEQ multiplex PCR; TCRdb's copy has only in-frame clones and leaves some out. The data show about 42,000 clones, around three fifths seen once. Material: CD8+ T cells sorted from blood, obtained at week 4, from a patient treated with tofacitinib. The receptors were gathered from a human donor with alopecia areata. Both conserved end residues are part of each CDR3. The order of the fields is D gene, V gene, J gene, clone size, CDR3 DNA, CDR3 protein. A D gene is named only where the DNA matches it firmly. Rows give clone size only sometimes, using once, few, many, or a class for an expanded clone.

>.|TRBV5-1|TRBJ2-1|.
TGCGCCAGCAGCTACCACGGCGGGATTGACGAGCAGTTCTTC
CASSYHGGIDEQFF
>.|TRBV7-8|TRBJ2-5|.
TGTGCCAGCACCGTACCCGACGAGACCCAGTACTTC
CASTVPDETQYF
>.|TRBV29-1|TRBJ1-6|few
TGCAGCGTTGATCGAGACACGTACTATAATTCACCCCTCCACTTT
CSVDRDTYYNSPLHF
>.|TRBV4-1|TRBJ1-2|.
TGCGCCAGCAGCCCAGCGGATGGGGGGGGATATGGCTACACCTTC
CASSPADGGGYGYTF
>TRBD2|TRBV29-1|TRBJ2-3|few
TGCAGCGTTGAAGACTGGTCTAGCGGGAGCACAGATACGCAGTATTTT
CSVEDWSSGSTDTQYF
>.|TRBV2|TRBJ2-7|few
TGTGCCAGCGGCCGGGGGGACAGCTCCTACGAGCAGTACTTC
CASGRGDSSYEQYF
>.|TRBV30|TRBJ1-5|.
TGTGCCTGGAGGACACACTCGGGAAATCAGCCCCAGCATTTT
CAWRTHSGNQPQHF
>.|TRBV4-1|TRBJ2-3|.
TGCGCCAGCAGCCAAGCACCGGCGAACACAGATACGCAGTATTTT
CASSQAPANTDTQYF
>TRBD1|TRBV5-6|TRBJ2-7|few
TGTGCCAGCAGCTGGGGGACAGGGGGCGCTTCCGAGCAGTACTTC
CASSWGTGGASEQYF
>.|TRBV10-3|TRBJ1-6|.
TGTGCCATCAGTGAGAGGAGTCCAGGGACGGGTTCCTATAATTCACCCCTCCACTTT
CAISERSPGTGSYNSPLHF
>.|TRBV9|TRBJ1-1|.
TGTGCCAGCAGCGGTAGACAGGATAACACTGAAGCTTTCTTT
CASSGRQDNTEAFF
>.|TRBV30|TRBJ2-1|.
TGTGCCTGGACCCAGGGCTCCGAGCAGTTCTTC
CAWTQGSEQFF
>.|TRBV27|TRBJ2-7|.
TGTGCCAGCAGTTTACAGCATAACTCCTACGAGCAGTACTTC
CASSLQHNSYEQYF
>.|TRBV7-6|TRBJ1-1|.
TGTGCCAGCAGCTTAAGGGTGACAAACGGGGGCGTGGCTGAAGCTTTCTTT
CASSLRVTNGGVAEAFF
>.|TRBV19|TRBJ1-5|.
TGTGCAACACAGGACTATTATAGCAATCAGCCCCAGCATTTT
CATQDYYSNQPQHF
>.|TRBV13|TRBJ1-1|few
TGTGCCAGCAGCTTAGACCAGGGGCGTCCTGAAGCTTTCTTT
CASSLDQGRPEAFF
>.|TRBV30|TRBJ1-1|few
TGTGCCTGGGATCACCCCGGAAACCCGAACACTGAAGCTTTCTTT
CAWDHPGNPNTEAFF
>.|TRBV6-5|TRBJ1-3|.
TGTGCCAGCAGTGGCACCTCTGGAAACACCATATATTTT
CASSGTSGNTIYF
>.|TRBV27|TRBJ2-7|.
TGTGCCAGCGGGAGGGGGGTCTCCTACGAGCAGTACTTC
CASGRGVSYEQYF
>.|TRBV7-2|TRBJ2-1|.
TGTGCCAGCAGCTTTGACGTACCGGGAAAAATTAATGAGCAGTTCTTC
CASSFDVPGKINEQFF
>.|TRBV4-3|TRBJ2-7|.
TGCGCCAGCAGCCAAGAAAAGGGGACATCCCTGGAGCAGTACTTC
CASSQEKGTSLEQYF
>.|TRBV4-1|TRBJ2-1|few
TGCGCCAGCAGCCATAGCCTTACCAATGAGCAGTTCTTC
CASSHSLTNEQFF
>TRBD1|TRBV29-1|TRBJ2-7|.
TGCAGCGTTTATCTGACAGGGAACTACGAGCAGTACTTC
CSVYLTGNYEQYF
>.|TRBV27|TRBJ1-1|.
TGTGCCAGCAGTTTGGACAGCCCAGGTGAAGCTTTCTTT
CASSLDSPGEAFF
>.|TRBV5-1|TRBJ2-7|few
TGCGCCAGCAGCTTCGGCTACGAGCAGTACTTC
CASSFGYEQYF
>TRBD1|TRBV30|TRBJ2-2|few
TGTGCCTGGAGGGGTCGGACAGGGGATACCGGGGAGCTGTTTTTT
CAWRGRTGDTGELFF
>.|TRBV14|TRBJ2-1|medium-sized
TGTGCCAGCAGCCCGAGCGCAGGGAATGAGCAGTTCTTC
CASSPSAGNEQFF
>.|TRBV29-1|TRBJ2-5|few
TGCAGCGTGAAGGGTGGGCGAGAGACCCAGTACTTC
CSVKGGRETQYF
>TRBD1|TRBV15|TRBJ1-5|.
TGTGCCACCAGCAGAGGCGACAGGGATATCGGTCAGCCCCAGCATTTT
CATSRGDRDIGQPQHF
>.|TRBV14|TRBJ1-6|few
TGTGCCAGCAGTCCGACACCAAATTCACCCCTCCACTTT
CASSPTPNSPLHF
>TRBD2|TRBV28|TRBJ2-3|few
TGTGCCAGCAGTTTTGTGACTAGCGGGGGTAGTAATACGCAGTATTTT
CASSFVTSGGSNTQYF
>.|TRBV11-2|TRBJ2-7|once
TGTGCCAGCAGCGGAACCTACGAGCAGTACTTC
CASSGTYEQYF
>.|TRBV27|TRBJ2-3|few
TGTGCCACTCTCCTCACAGATACGCAGTATTTT
CATLLTDTQYF